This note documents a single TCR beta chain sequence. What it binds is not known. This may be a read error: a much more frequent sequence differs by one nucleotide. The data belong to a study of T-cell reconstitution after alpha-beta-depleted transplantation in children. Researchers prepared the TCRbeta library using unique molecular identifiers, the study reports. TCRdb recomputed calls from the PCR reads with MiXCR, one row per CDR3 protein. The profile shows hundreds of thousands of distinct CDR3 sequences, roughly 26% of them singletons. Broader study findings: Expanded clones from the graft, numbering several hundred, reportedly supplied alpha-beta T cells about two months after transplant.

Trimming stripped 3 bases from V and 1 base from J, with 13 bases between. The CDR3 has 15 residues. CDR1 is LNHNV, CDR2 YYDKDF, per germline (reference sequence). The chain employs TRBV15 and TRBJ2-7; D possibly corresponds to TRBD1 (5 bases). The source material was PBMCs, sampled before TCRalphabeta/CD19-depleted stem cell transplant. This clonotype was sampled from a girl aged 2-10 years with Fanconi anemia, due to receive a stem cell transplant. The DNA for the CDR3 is TGTGCCACCAGCAGTGGGGCGCAGGGATCCTACGAGCAGTACTTC. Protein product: CATSSGAQGSYEQYF.